One sample yielded the 4 T cell receptor beta chains listed below, sequenced in a study of blood T cell repertoires in COVID-19. TCRdb keeps only in-frame clones here, not all; method: immunoSEQ multiplex PCR. The sample gives over 200,000 clones, around 86% of which show up once; about 16% is in the top ten. Specimen: PBMCs or T cells enriched from blood (not recorded which). The receptors come from a man aged 18-30 years who had recovered from COVID-19.

The rearrangement joins TRBV2 to TRBJ2-1, with D perhaps matching TRBD2 (7 bases). This CDR3 spans 14 amino acids. CDR1 and CDR2 from the germline V gene are SNHLY and FYNNEI. The V end was cut by 1 base, the J end by 6 bases, with 10 bases between. The CDR3 sequence: CASSEERGGNEQFF. The CDR3 coding sequence is TGTGCCAGCAGTGAAGAGAGGGGGGGCAATGAGCAGTTCTTC.

The chain uses TRBV29-1 and TRBJ1-6; D ambiguous. V was trimmed by 7 bases and J by 16 bases, leaving 17 bases between them. Germline CDR1 and CDR2: SQVTM and ANQGSEA. The CDR3 consists of 11 residues. The CDR3 spells CSAVGEGLLHF. For the CDR3, the DNA is TGCAGCGCCGTTGGGGAGGGCCTTCTCCACTTT.

This rearrangement joins TRBV2 to TRBJ2-3; D might be TRBD2 (5 bases). CDR3 size: 15 residues. Trimming removed 4 bases at V and 1 base at J, with 12 bases between. Germline CDR1 is SNHLY and CDR2 is FYNNEI. The DNA for the CDR3 is TGTGCCAGCAGTGTTCTGTTGAGGGGCACAGATACGCAGTATTTT. Protein product: CASSVLLRGTDTQYF.

The V gene is TRBV5-4, the J gene TRBJ1-6; maybe TRBD1 (6 bases). Germline V CDR1 and CDR2: SGHNT, YYREEE (reference sequence). There are 14 residues in the CDR3. V was pared by 1 base and J by 10 bases, with 12 bases between. The DNA of the CDR3 is TGTGCCAGCAGCTTGAGTACAGGGAGATCACCCCTCCACTTT. Translation: CASSLSTGRSPLHF. Supplemented by reference TRBV5-4 and TRBJ1-6, the full variable domain reads ETGVTQSPTHLIKTRGQQVTLRCSSQSGHNTVSWYQQALGQGPQFIFQYYREEENGRGNFPPRFSGLQFPNYSSELNVNALELDDSALYLCASSLSTGRSPLHFGNGTRLTVT.